These 17 T cell receptor beta chains were all obtained from the same sample, sequenced in a study of T cell changes during pregnancy in multiple sclerosis. Libraries were prepared by immunoSEQ multiplex PCR; TCRdb keeps only in-frame clonotypes and omits some of them. The data hold about 47,000 clones, with roughly 89% observed a single time. The material sequenced was peripheral blood, taken in the first trimester of pregnancy. These receptors all come from a female donor with multiple sclerosis, enrolled in a pregnancy study.

The chain links TRBV4-1 to TRBJ1-2; 12 bases line up with TRBD1. V was clipped by 3 bases and J by 4 bases; unmatched bases: 6. The CDR3 has 16 amino acids. Germline lookup yields CDR1 MGHRA and CDR2 YSYEKL. CDR3 nucleotide sequence: TGCGCCAGCAGCCACCCCGGGACAGGGGGCGTCTATGGCTACACCTTC. This gives the protein CASSHPGTGGVYGYTF.

The rearrangement uses TRBV5-4 and TRBJ1-2; 10 bases are shared with TRBD1. After removal of 4 bases from V and 4 bases from J, the junction contained 7 bases not matched to a gene. From germline, CDR1 is SGHNT and CDR2 YYREEE (reference sequence). The CDR3 contains 15 residues. The CDR3, as DNA: TGTGCCAGCAGCGGGGGAAGGGACAGGGGCTATGGCTACACCTTC. Protein sequence: CASSGGRDRGYGYTF.

The chain couples TRBV6-1 to TRBJ1-1; D is perhaps TRBD1 (6 bases). CDR3 length: 14 residues. Looked up from germline, CDR1 is MNHNS and CDR2 is SASEGT. Trimming took off 4 bases at V and 4 bases at J, with 13 bases between the two ends. CDR3 protein: CASSGRGGLTEAFF. The DNA of the CDR3 is TGTGCCAGCAGTGGGCGGGGGGGGCTCACTGAAGCTTTCTTT.

V usage is TRBV5-6 and J usage is TRBJ2-1; 10 bases match TRBD2. CDR3 length: 15 amino acids. From germline, CDR1 is SGHDT and CDR2 YYEEEE. Trimming at V came to 4 bases and at J to 3 bases, leaving 4 bases not matched to a gene. CDR3 in amino acids: CASSQLAGNYNEQFF. CDR3 bases: TGTGCCAGCAGCCAACTAGCGGGGAACTACAATGAGCAGTTCTTC.

The chain has TRBV4-3 and TRBJ2-3; 7 bases align to TRBD1. The V gene end was trimmed by 0 bases and the J gene end by 5 bases; junction bases not matched to a gene: 11. This CDR3 is built from 17 residues. CDR1 is LGHNA, CDR2 YSLEER, per germline. CDR3 bases: TGCGCCAGCAGCCAAGATGCAATCAGGGGGTGGCAAGATACGCAGTATTTT. This codes for CASSQDAIRGWQDTQYF.

In this sample, this clone turned up once. V gene TRBV10-1 combines with J gene TRBJ1-3; D unclear. The CDR3 covers 15 residues. Per the germline V gene, CDR1 is WNHNN and CDR2 is SYGVQD (reference sequence). V lost 6 bases, J lost 4 bases, and 16 bases lay in between. CDR3 DNA sequence: TGCGCCAGCAGGGGCTCCGTACTGTCGGGAAACACCATATATTTT. It translates to CASRGSVLSGNTIYF.

The chain uses TRBV15 and TRBJ1-2; 8 bases match TRBD1. This CDR3 is 13 amino acids long. Germline V gene lookup returns CDR1 LNHNV and CDR2 YYDKDF (reference sequence). Trimming at V came to 4 bases and at J to 8 bases, leaving 6 bases not matched to a gene. The DNA of the CDR3 is TGTGCCACCAGCATGGACAGGGTTTTGGGCTACACCTTC. It is translated as CATSMDRVLGYTF.

The rearrangement links TRBV4-3 to TRBJ1-1; D is perhaps TRBD1 (5 bases). CDR1 is LGHNA, CDR2 YSLEER, per germline. Trimming cost V 0 bases and J 7 bases, with 12 bases left between them. This CDR3 spans 14 amino acids. The CDR3 loop is CASSQDLRGREAFF. The CDR3, as DNA: TGCGCCAGCAGCCAAGATCTTAGGGGCCGTGAAGCTTTCTTT.

The chain joins TRBV7-8 to TRBJ2-7; TRBD1 agrees at 7 bases. Germline CDR1 reads SGHVS; CDR2 reads FQNEAQ. The V gene end was trimmed by 2 bases and the J gene end by 7 bases; junction bases not matched to a gene: 11. The CDR3 consists of 15 residues. This CDR3 reads CASSLTSEGAREQYF. The CDR3 DNA sequence: TGTGCCAGCAGCTTAACGTCCGAGGGGGCGCGGGAGCAGTACTTC. Full variable domain (remainder filled in from reference TRBV7-8 and TRBJ2-7): GAGVSQSPRYKVAKRGQDVALRCDPISGHVSLFWYQQALGQGPEFLTYFQNEAQLDKSGLPSDRFFAERPEGSVSTLKIQRTQQEDSAVYLCASSLTSEGAREQYFGPGTRLTVT.

The chain uses TRBV30 and TRBJ2-1, with D uncertain. CDR3 length: 15 amino acids. The V end lost 0 bases, the J end lost 4 bases, and 13 bases lay between the germline ends. Germline V lookup: CDR1 GTSNPN, CDR2 SVGIG (reference sequence). CDR3 DNA: TGTGCCTGGAGTGTTGGTTTCCCCCTATACAATGAGCAGTTCTTC. Protein sequence: CAWSVGFPLYNEQFF.

The chain joins TRBV7-9 to TRBJ1-1; D remains ambiguous. Trimming pared 2 bases from V and 2 bases from J, leaving 9 bases between. The CDR3 has 14 amino acids. In germline, CDR1 is SEHNR, CDR2 FQNEAQ (reference sequence). This CDR3 reads CASSLRYRNTEAFF. In DNA, the CDR3 is TGTGCCAGCAGCTTAAGATACAGAAACACTGAAGCTTTCTTT.

V is TRBV7-9 and J is TRBJ1-2; D gene ambiguous. The CDR3 covers 13 residues. Germline CDR1 SEHNR, CDR2 FQNEAQ (reference sequence). The ends were cut back, 0 bases at V and 5 bases at J, with 7 bases in the middle. The CDR3 loop is CASSLAQTYGYTF. For the CDR3, the DNA is TGTGCCAGCAGCTTAGCCCAAACATATGGCTACACCTTC. The full variable domain, rest sourced from reference TRBV7-9 and TRBJ1-2, is DTGVSQNPRHKITKRGQNVTFRCDPISEHNRLYWYRQTLGQGPEFLTYFQNEAQLEKSRLLSDRFSAERPKGSFSTLEIQRTEQGDSAMYLCASSLAQTYGYTFGSGTRLTVV.

This clone was picked up a small number of times. The CDR3 sequence is CASSDGGATDTQYF. For the CDR3, the DNA is TGTGCCAGCAGTGACGGGGGGGCCACAGATACGCAGTATTTT. This sequence joins TRBV6-4 and TRBJ2-3, with D perhaps matching TRBD2 (7 bases). Trimming took off 2 bases at V and 2 bases at J, with 8 bases between the two ends. CDR3 length equals 14 residues. CDR1 MRHNA and CDR2 SNTAGT come from the germline V gene.

This clone is a singleton in its sample. The chain is built from TRBV7-9 and TRBJ1-4; no clear D gene. CDR3 length: 13 amino acids. Germline CDR1 SEHNR, CDR2 FQNEAQ (reference sequence). Trimming left V 3 bases short and J 5 bases short, with 7 bases between. The CDR3: CASSFAQNEKLFF. The CDR3 nucleotides are TGTGCCAGCAGCTTTGCACAGAATGAAAAACTGTTTTTT.

This chain links TRBV4-1 with TRBJ2-3, with 8 bases matching TRBD2. This CDR3 is built from 17 residues. In germline, CDR1 is MGHRA, CDR2 YSYEKL. Germline trimming cut 6 bases from V and 0 bases from J; bases unmatched to any gene: 11. In nucleotides, the CDR3 is TGCGCCAGCAGTCAGAGGTCCGGGGGGGCTAGCACAGATACGCAGTATTTT. This encodes CASSQRSGGASTDTQYF.

The V and J genes are TRBV5-1 and TRBJ2-3; perhaps TRBD2 as D (6 bases). The germline V gene encodes CDR1 SGHRS and CDR2 YFSETQ. Trimming stripped 6 bases from V and 3 bases from J, with 14 bases between. The CDR3 runs to 14 residues. The CDR3 protein is CASTQGGATDTQYF. The CDR3 DNA reads TGCGCCAGCACCCAGGGAGGTGCAACAGATACGCAGTATTTT.

This clone appeared a few times. V and J are TRBV6-1 and TRBJ1-2; D is uncertain. Germline CDR1 is MNHNS and CDR2 is SASEGT. V was pared by 2 bases and J by 13 bases, with 8 bases between. The CDR3 runs 10 residues. CDR3: CASSEWRFTF. The CDR3 DNA follows: TGTGCCAGCAGTGAATGGCGGTTCACCTTC.